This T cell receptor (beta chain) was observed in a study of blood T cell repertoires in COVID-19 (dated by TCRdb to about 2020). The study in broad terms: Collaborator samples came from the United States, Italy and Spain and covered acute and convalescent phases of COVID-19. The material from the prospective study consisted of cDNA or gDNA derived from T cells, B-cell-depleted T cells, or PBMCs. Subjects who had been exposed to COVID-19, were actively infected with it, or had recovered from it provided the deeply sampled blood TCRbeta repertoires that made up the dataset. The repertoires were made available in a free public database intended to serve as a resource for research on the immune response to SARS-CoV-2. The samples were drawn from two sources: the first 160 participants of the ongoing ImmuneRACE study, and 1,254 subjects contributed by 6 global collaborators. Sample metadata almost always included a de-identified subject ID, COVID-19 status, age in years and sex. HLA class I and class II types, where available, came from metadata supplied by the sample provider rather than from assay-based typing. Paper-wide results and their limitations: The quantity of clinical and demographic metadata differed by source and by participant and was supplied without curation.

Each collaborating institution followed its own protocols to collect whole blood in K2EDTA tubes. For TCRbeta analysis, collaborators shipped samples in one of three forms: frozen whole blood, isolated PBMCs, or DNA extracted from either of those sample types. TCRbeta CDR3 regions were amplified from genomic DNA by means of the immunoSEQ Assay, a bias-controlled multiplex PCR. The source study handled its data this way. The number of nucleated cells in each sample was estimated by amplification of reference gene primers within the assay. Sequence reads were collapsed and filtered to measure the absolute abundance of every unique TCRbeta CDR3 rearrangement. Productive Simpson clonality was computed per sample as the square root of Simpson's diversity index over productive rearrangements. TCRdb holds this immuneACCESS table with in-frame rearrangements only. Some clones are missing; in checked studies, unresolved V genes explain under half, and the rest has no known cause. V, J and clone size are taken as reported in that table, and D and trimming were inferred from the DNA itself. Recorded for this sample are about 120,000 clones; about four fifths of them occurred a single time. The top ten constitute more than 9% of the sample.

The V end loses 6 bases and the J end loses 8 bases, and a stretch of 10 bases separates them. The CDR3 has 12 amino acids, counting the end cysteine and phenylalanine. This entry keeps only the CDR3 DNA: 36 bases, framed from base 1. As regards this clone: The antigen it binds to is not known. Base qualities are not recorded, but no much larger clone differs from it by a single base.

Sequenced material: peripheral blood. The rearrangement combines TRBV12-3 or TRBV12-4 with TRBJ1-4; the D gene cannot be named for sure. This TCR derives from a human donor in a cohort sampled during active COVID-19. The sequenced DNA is TGTGCCAGCAGCTTAAGTAGAGAAAAACTGTTTTTT. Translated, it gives CASSLSREKLFF.